The clone carrying this T cell receptor beta chain was picked up many times. Its antigen is unidentified. V gave up 1 base and J gave up 5 bases; unmatched junction bases: 11. The CDR3 is 17 amino acids. Germline assignment: CDR1 SGHAT and CDR2 FQNNGV. Tagging with unique molecular identifiers was applied to individual cDNA molecules. TCRdb processed the 5' RACE reads anew with MiXCR; each CDR3 protein has one entry. Of about 83,000 distinct CDR3 sequences in the sample, about 10% were seen once. The data derive from a study of early T cells in non-severe SARS-CoV-2 infection. Across the study: Sequenced material consisted of bulk RNA (from unsorted whole blood), and chains were unpaired.

Study-level points and caveats: VDJdb matching, biased toward anti-spike CD8 responses, missed private and CD4 specificities.

This clonotype originated in an adult who was a healthcare worker with PCR-confirmed SARS-CoV-2 infection or an uninfected control (not recorded which). The chain carries TRBV11-2 and TRBJ2-3; 8 bases match TRBD2. The material was whole blood, obtained at baseline. This CDR3 is CASSLGPAGARGDTQYF. CDR3 in DNA: TGTGCCAGCAGCTTAGGTCCAGCGGGAGCCCGGGGAGATACGCAGTATTTT.